These 15 T cell receptor beta chains were sequenced from one sample in a study of T-cell reconstitution after alpha-beta-depleted transplantation in children. Unique molecular identifiers featured in how the TCRbeta library was prepared. Each CDR3 protein gets one entry after TCRdb re-called the PCR reads with MiXCR. The sample includes 500,000 or so distinct CDR3 sequences, 32% of them seen just once. Sequenced material: PBMCs from the stem cell graft donor, taken from the stem cell graft. All receptors derive from a human donor who donated a stem cell graft to a child with aplastic anemia.

In DNA, the CDR3 is TGCGCCAGCAGCCATGGGCTAGGCACCTACTCCTACAATGAGCAGTTCTTC. This sequence encodes CASSHGLGTYSYNEQFF. The V and J genes are TRBV4-3 and TRBJ2-1; D unclear. Trimming stripped 3 bases from V and 0 bases from J, with 15 bases between. The CDR3 extends over 17 amino acids. The V gene's germline CDR1 is LGHNA and CDR2 YSLEER.

This chain uses TRBV5-6 with TRBJ2-1; 10 nucleotides match TRBD2. V lost 1 base and J lost 0; bases outside the gene matches: 10. The CDR3 runs 19 residues. Germline V lookup: CDR1 SGHDT, CDR2 YYEEEE. CDR3 DNA sequence: TGTGCCAGCAGCTTGAAGACTAGCGGGTTTAGAAGCTCCTACAATGAGCAGTTCTTC. Amino acids: CASSLKTSGFRSSYNEQFF.

Only a few counts were recorded for this clonotype. The chain joins TRBV7-3 to TRBJ1-2; D unresolved. Trimming took off 2 bases at V and 9 bases at J, with 16 bases between the two ends. This CDR3 is built from 14 residues. The germline gives CDR1 SGHTA, CDR2 FQGTGA. The CDR3 region has the DNA TGTGCCAGCAGCTTATCCTTGGGTGGTGAGAGCTACACCTTC. As protein: CASSLSLGGESYTF.

In its sample, this clonotype was seen a few times. The rearrangement joins TRBV18 to TRBJ2-7; D might be TRBD1 (5 bases). V lost 3 bases and J lost 0, with 15 bases in between. Germline V gives CDR1 KGHSH, CDR2 LQKENI. The CDR3 covers 16 residues. For the CDR3, the DNA is TGTGCCAGCTCACCTCTAAGCTCGGACATCTCCTACGAGCAGTACTTC. It specifies CASSPLSSDISYEQYF.

This clonotype has a handful of counts. The chain links TRBV7-2 to TRBJ2-7; D is unclear. Germline CDR1 reads SGHTA; CDR2 reads FQGNSA. V was trimmed by 3 bases and J by 6 bases, leaving 21 bases between them. The CDR3 runs to 16 residues. The CDR3 nucleotides are TGTGCCAGCAGCTTCAAGGGTGGCGGACCTTTGAGCGAGCAGTACTTC. This codes for CASSFKGGGPLSEQYF.

Here the CDR3 reads CASSPGQGSDTQYF. CDR3 DNA sequence: TGTGCCAGCAGTCCGGGACAGGGGTCAGATACGCAGTATTTT. This chain joins TRBV25-1 and TRBJ2-3; 10 bases are shared with TRBD1. CDR1 MGHDK and CDR2 SYGVNS come from the germline V gene. This CDR3 contains 14 residues. After removal of 5 bases from V and 4 bases from J, the junction contained 3 bases not matched to a gene.

The V gene is TRBV6-4, the J gene TRBJ2-2; TRBD2 might be the D (7 bases). This CDR3 is 15 amino acids long. Between the trimmed V and J ends, which lost 6 bases and 0 bases, there was a span of 11 bases. CDR1 is MRHNA and CDR2 is SNTAGT in the germline V gene. The CDR3 sequence: CASSKGGANTGELFF. DNA for the CDR3: TGTGCCAGCAGCAAAGGGGGGGCGAACACCGGGGAGCTGTTTTTT.

A few counts support this clonotype. The chain recombines TRBV12-3 or TRBV12-4 with TRBJ1-1; a weak D match, TRBD1 (6 bases). The V end was cut by 5 bases, the J end by 1 base, with 14 bases between. The CDR3 length is 15 residues. In DNA, the CDR3 is TGTGCCAGCAGTCCCCAATCGACAGGGAACACTGAAGCTTTCTTT. This sequence encodes CASSPQSTGNTEAFF.

The chain combines TRBV20-1 with TRBJ1-1; D remains ambiguous. This CDR3 comprises 13 residues. Germline V gene lookup returns CDR1 DFQATT and CDR2 SNEGSKA (reference sequence). V shed 5 bases and J shed 4 bases, with 14 bases lying between them. CDR3 amino acids: CSASPRVGTEAFF. The CDR3 DNA follows: TGCAGTGCTTCCCCGCGGGTTGGCACTGAAGCTTTCTTT.

The sample holds a few counts of this clonotype. V is TRBV28 and J is TRBJ2-7, with TRBD1 identical over 8 bases. The germline V gene encodes CDR1 MDHEN and CDR2 SYDVKM. Trimming removed 5 bases from V and 2 bases from J; junction bases left unmatched: 8. The CDR3 covers 15 residues. CDR3 residues: CASSGQGVGAYEQYF. CDR3 nucleotides: TGTGCCAGCAGTGGACAGGGAGTGGGGGCCTACGAGCAGTACTTC.

This clonotype was recorded a few times. The J gene is TRBJ1-4, the V gene TRBV9, with TRBD1 identical over 7 bases. The CDR3 is made up of 17 amino acids. Trimming cost V 3 bases and J 0 bases; bases outside gene matches: 8. The germline CDR1 and CDR2 sequences are SGDLS and YYNGEE. Here the CDR3 reads CASSAFDREATNEKLFF. The DNA of the CDR3 is TGTGCCAGCAGCGCTTTCGACAGGGAAGCAACTAATGAAAAACTGTTTTTT. Using reference TRBV9 and TRBJ1-4 for the parts outside the CDR3, the full variable domain is DSGVTQTPKHLITATGQRVTLRCSPRSGDLSVYWYQQSLDQGLQFLIQYYNGEERAKGNILERFSAQQFPDLHSELNLSSLELGDSALYFCASSAFDREATNEKLFFGSGTQLSVL.

The genes are TRBV4-3 and TRBJ2-3; TRBD2 matches 7 bases. V trimming: 1 base; J trimming: 1 base; junction bases outside the gene matches: 8. This CDR3 comprises 17 residues. Looked up from germline, CDR1 is LGHNA and CDR2 is YSLEER. CDR3 nucleotides: TGCGCCAGCAGCCAAGGCCGACTAGCTTCCCGCACAGATACGCAGTATTTT. Its translation: CASSQGRLASRTDTQYF.

This chain joins TRBV25-1 and TRBJ2-5; possibly TRBD1 or TRBD2 for D (5 bases each). CDR3 length: 14 residues. The V gene's germline CDR1 is MGHDK and CDR2 SYGVNS. V was pared by 5 bases and J by 4 bases, with 14 bases between. The CDR3 here is CASSPKSGGETQYF. CDR3 DNA: TGTGCCAGCAGTCCCAAAAGTGGGGGAGAGACCCAGTACTTC. Variable domain in full (rest from reference TRBV25-1 and TRBJ2-5): EADIYQTPRYLVIGTGKKITLECSQTMGHDKMYWYQQDPGMELHLIHYSYGVNSTEKGDLSSESTVSRIRTEHFPLTLESARPSHTSQYLCASSPKSGGETQYFGPGTRLLVL.

The chain employs TRBV14 and TRBJ1-1; D gene unclear. Per the germline V gene, CDR1 is SGHDN and CDR2 is FVKESK. V was clipped by 1 base and J by 5 bases, with 8 bases between them. The CDR3 is made up of 13 amino acids. The CDR3 is CASSQARLTEAFF. The CDR3 DNA is TGTGCCAGCAGCCAAGCGCGGCTGACTGAAGCTTTCTTT.

This clonotype turned up a few times. The chain carries TRBV12-3 or TRBV12-4 and TRBJ1-2, with 9 bases fitting TRBD1. The CDR3 is made up of 13 amino acids. V lost 3 bases to trimming and J lost 7 bases; unmatched junction nucleotides: 3. CDR3 region: CASSLGQGRGYTF. The CDR3 DNA sequence: TGTGCCAGCAGTTTGGGACAGGGTCGTGGCTACACCTTC.